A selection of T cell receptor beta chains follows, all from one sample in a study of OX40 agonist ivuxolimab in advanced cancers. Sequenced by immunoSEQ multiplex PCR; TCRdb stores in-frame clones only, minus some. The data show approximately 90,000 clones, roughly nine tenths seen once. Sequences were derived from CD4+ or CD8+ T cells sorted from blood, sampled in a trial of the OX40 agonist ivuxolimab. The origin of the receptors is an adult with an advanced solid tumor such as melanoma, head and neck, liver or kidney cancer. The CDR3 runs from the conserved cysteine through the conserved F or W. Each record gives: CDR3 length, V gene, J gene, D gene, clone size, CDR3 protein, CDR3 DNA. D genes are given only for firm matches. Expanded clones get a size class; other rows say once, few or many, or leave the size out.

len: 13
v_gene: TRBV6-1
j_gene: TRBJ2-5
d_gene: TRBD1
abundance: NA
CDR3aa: CASRIRGLETQYF
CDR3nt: TGTGCCAGCAGGATCAGGGGGTTGGAGACCCAGTACTTC

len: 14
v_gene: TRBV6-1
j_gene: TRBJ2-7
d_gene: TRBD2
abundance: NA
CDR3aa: CASRLAGVGYEQYF
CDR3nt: TGTGCCAGCAGACTAGCGGGAGTGGGCTACGAGCAGTACTTC

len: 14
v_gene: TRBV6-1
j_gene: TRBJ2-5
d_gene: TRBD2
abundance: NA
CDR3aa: CASSRTSGLGGQYF
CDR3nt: TGTGCCAGCAGTCGGACTAGCGGGTTAGGCGGCCAGTACTTC

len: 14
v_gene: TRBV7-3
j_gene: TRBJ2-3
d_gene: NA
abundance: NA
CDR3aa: CASSPGAPPDTQYF
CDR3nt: TGTGCCAGCAGCCCAGGGGCCCCGCCAGATACGCAGTATTTT

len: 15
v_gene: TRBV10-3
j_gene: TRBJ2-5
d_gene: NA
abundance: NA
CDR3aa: CAISVGTILQETQYF
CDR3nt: TGTGCCATCAGTGTAGGGACGATCCTCCAAGAGACCCAGTACTTC

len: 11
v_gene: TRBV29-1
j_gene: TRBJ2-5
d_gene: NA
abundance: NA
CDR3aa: CSVASQETQYF
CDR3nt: TGCAGCGTTGCTAGTCAAGAGACCCAGTACTTC

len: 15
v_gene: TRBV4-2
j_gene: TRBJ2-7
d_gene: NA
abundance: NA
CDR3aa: CASSQDQAGPYEQYF
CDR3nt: TGTGCCAGCAGCCAAGACCAAGCAGGCCCCTACGAGCAGTACTTC

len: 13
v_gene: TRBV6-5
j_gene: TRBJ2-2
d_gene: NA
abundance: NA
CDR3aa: CASTVEGAGELFF
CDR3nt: TGTGCCAGCACAGTAGAGGGGGCCGGGGAGCTGTTTTTT

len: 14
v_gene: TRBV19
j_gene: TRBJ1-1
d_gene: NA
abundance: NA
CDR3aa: CASSIAGENTEAFF
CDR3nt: TGTGCCAGTAGTATAGCGGGGGAGAACACTGAAGCTTTCTTT

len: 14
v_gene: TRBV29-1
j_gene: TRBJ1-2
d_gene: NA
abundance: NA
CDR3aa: CSAGPGTTAEGYTF
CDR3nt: TGCAGCGCCGGACCCGGGACCACAGCGGAAGGCTACACCTTC

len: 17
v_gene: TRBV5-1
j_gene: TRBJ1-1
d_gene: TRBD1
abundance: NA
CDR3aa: CASSSLYAQGEGTEAFF
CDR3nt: TGCGCCAGCAGCTCCTTATATGCTCAGGGGGAGGGCACTGAAGCTTTCTTT

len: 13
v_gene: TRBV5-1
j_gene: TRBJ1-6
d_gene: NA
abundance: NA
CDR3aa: CASRRADNSPLHF
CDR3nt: TGCGCCAGCAGAAGGGCGGACAATTCACCCCTCCACTTT

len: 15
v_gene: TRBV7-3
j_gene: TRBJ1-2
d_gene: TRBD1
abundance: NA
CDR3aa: CASSPVGTENYGYTF
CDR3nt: TGTGCCAGCAGCCCTGTCGGGACAGAAAACTATGGCTACACCTTC

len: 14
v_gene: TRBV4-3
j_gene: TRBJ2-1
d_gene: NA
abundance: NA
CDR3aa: CASSQGGSTMKQFF
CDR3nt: TGCGCCAGCAGCCAGGGGGGATCTACAATGAAGCAGTTCTTC

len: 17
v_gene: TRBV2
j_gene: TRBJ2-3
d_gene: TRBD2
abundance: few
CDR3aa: CASRAPGLAGAADTQYF
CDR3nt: TGTGCCAGCAGAGCTCCTGGACTAGCGGGGGCCGCAGATACGCAGTATTTT

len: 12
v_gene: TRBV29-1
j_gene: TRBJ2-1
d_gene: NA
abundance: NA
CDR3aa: CSSEVRAAYQFF
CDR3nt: TGCAGCTCGGAAGTCCGGGCAGCTTATCAGTTCTTC

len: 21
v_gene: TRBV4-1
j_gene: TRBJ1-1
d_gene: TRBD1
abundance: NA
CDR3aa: CASSQAHPGGQGAHIRTEAFF
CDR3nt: TGCGCCAGCAGCCAAGCCCACCCGGGGGGACAGGGGGCCCACATACGGACTGAAGCTTTCTTT

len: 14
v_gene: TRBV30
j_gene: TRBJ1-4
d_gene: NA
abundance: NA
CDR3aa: CAWSGWGRLEKLFF
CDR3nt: TGTGCCTGGAGTGGATGGGGTCGTCTTGAAAAACTGTTTTTT

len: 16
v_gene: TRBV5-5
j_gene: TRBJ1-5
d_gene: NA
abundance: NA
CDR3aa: CASSADSWTSNQPQHF
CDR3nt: TGTGCCAGCAGTGCAGACAGTTGGACTAGCAATCAGCCCCAGCATTTT

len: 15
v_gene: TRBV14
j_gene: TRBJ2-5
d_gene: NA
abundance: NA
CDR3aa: CASSQGRGSQETQYF
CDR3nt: TGTGCCAGCAGCCAGGGTCGGGGATCTCAAGAGACCCAGTACTTC

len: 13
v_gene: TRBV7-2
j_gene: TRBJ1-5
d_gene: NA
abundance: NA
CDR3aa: CASSLPGMQPQHF
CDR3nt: TGTGCCAGCAGCTTACCAGGGATGCAGCCCCAGCATTTT

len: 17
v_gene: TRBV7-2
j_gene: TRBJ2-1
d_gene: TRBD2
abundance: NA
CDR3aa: CASSGRLAGGIGDEQFF
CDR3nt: TGTGCCAGCAGCGGCAGGCTAGCGGGGGGCATCGGGGATGAGCAGTTCTTC

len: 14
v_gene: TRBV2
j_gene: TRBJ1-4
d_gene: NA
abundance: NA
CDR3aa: CASRGLATNEKLFF
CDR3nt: TGTGCCAGCAGGGGGCTGGCAACTAATGAAAAACTGTTTTTT

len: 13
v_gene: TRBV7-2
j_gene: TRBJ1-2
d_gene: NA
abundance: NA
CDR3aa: CASSLGGHYGYTF
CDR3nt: TGTGCCAGCAGCTTAGGGGGGCACTATGGCTACACCTTC

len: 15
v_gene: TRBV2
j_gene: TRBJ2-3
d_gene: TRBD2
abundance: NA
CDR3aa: CAGAGGTRGTDTQYF
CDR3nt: TGTGCCGGTGCCGGTGGGACTAGAGGGACAGATACGCAGTATTTT

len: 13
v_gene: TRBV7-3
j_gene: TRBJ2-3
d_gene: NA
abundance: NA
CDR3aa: CASSLPGLDTQYF
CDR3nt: TGTGCCAGCAGCTTACCGGGCCTAGATACGCAGTATTTT

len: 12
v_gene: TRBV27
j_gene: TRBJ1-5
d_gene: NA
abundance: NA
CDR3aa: CASSFLGQPQHF
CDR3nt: TGTGCCAGCAGTTTCCTGGGCCAGCCCCAGCATTTT

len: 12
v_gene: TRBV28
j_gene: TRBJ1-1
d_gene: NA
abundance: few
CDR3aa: CASKSRNTEAFF
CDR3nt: TGTGCCAGCAAAAGCAGGAACACTGAAGCTTTCTTT

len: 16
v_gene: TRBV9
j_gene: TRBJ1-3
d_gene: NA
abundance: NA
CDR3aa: CASSASLVAAGNTIYF
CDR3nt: TGTGCCAGCAGCGCTTCCCTGGTGGCAGCTGGAAACACCATATATTTT

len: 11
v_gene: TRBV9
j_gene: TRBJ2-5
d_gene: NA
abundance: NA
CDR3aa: CASSFGETQYF
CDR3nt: TGTGCCAGCAGCTTCGGAGAGACCCAGTACTTC

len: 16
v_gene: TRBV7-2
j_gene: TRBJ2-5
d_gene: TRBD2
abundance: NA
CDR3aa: CASSLGGLAVQETQYF
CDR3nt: TGTGCCAGCAGCTTAGGAGGACTAGCGGTCCAAGAGACCCAGTACTTC

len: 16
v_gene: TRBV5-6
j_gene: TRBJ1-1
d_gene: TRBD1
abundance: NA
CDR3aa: CASSRVGRQGDTEAFF
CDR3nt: TGTGCCAGCAGCCGCGTTGGTCGACAGGGTGACACTGAAGCTTTCTTT